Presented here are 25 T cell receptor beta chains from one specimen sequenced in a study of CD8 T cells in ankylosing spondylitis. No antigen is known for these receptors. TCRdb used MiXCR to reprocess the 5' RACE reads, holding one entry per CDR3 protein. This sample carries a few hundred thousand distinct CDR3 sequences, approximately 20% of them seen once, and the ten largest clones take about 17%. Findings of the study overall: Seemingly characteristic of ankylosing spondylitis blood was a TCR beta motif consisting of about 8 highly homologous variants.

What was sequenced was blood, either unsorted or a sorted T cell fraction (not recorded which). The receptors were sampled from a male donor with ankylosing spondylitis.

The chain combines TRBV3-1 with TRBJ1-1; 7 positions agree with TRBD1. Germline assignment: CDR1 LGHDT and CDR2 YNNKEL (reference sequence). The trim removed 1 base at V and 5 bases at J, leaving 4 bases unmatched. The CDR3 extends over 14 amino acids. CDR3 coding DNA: TGTGCCAGCAGCCAAGCGGACAGGTGGACTGAAGCTTTCTTT. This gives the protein CASSQADRWTEAFF.

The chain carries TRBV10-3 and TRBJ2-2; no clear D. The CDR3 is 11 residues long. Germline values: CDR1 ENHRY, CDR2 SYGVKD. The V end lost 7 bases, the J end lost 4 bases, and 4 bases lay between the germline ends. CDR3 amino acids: CAIKGTGELFF. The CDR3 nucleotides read TGTGCCATCAAGGGCACCGGGGAGCTGTTTTTT.

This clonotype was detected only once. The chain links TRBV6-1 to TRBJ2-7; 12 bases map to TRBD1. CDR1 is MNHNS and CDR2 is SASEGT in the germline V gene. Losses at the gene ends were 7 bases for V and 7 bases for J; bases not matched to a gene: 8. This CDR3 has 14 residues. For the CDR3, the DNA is TGTGCCAGCACTGACGGGACAGGGGGCGGGGAGCAGTACTTC. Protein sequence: CASTDGTGGGEQYF.

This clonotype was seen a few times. CDR3 in DNA: TGTGCCAGCAGCTTCGCAGGACCCTACGAGCAGTACTTC. Translated: CASSFAGPYEQYF. This sequence joins TRBV7-2 and TRBJ2-7, with D uncertain. Trimming shortened V by 3 bases and J by 2 bases, and 8 bases separated the two germline ends. The germline V gene encodes CDR1 SGHTA and CDR2 FQGNSA. The CDR3 has 13 amino acids.

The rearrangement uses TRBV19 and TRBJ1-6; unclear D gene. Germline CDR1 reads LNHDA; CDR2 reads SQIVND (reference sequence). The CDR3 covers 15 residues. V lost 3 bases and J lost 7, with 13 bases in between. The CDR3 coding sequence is TGTGCCAGTAGTATTTCAGGAATCCAGAATTCACCCCTCCACTTT. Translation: CASSISGIQNSPLHF. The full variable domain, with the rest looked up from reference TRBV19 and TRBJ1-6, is DGGITQSPKYLFRKEGQNVTLSCEQNLNHDAMYWYRQDPGQGLRLIYYSQIVNDFQKGDIAEGYSVSREKKESFPLTVTSAQKNPTAFYLCASSISGIQNSPLHFGNGTRLTVT.

CDR3 nucleotide sequence: TGTGCCAGCAGTAGACTCCTGGGGTTTACCTCCTACAATGAGCAGTTCTTC. Its protein product is CASSRLLGFTSYNEQFF. The genes are TRBV9 and TRBJ2-1; no clear D gene. The CDR3 runs 17 residues. The germline V and J ends were trimmed by 5 bases and 0 bases, with 18 bases remaining between them. CDR1 is SGDLS and CDR2 is YYNGEE in the germline V gene.

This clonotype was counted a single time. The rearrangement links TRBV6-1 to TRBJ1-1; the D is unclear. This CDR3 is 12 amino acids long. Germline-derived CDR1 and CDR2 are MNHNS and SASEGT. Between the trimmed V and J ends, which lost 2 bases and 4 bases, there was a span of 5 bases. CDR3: CASSEFSTEAFF. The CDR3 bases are TGTGCCAGCAGTGAATTCTCCACTGAAGCTTTCTTT.

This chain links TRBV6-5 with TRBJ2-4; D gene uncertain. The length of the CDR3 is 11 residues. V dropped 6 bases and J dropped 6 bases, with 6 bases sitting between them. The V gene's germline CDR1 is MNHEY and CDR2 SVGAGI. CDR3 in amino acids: CASRKTNIQYF. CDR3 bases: TGTGCCAGCAGAAAAACAAACATTCAGTACTTC.

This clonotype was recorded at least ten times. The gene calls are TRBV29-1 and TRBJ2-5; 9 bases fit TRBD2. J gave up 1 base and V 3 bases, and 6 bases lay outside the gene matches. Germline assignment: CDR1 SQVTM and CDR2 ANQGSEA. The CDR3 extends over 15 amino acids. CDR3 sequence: CSVELASGAQETQYF. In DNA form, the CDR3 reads TGCAGCGTTGAGCTGGCTAGCGGGGCCCAAGAGACCCAGTACTTC.

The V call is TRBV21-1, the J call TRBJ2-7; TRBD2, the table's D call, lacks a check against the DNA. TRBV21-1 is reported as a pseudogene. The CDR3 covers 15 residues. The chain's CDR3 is CASSKETSASYEQYF. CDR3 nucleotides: TGTGCCAGCAGCAAGGAGACTAGCGCTTCCTACGAGCAGTACTTC.

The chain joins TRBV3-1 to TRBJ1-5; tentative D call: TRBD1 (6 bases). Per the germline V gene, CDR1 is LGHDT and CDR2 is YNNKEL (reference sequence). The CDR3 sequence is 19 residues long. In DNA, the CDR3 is TGTACCTGCTCGTCCCGAGGGGGTCGAGGTTTGTATAGCAATCAGCCCCAGCATTTT. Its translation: CTCSSRGGRGLYSNQPQHF.

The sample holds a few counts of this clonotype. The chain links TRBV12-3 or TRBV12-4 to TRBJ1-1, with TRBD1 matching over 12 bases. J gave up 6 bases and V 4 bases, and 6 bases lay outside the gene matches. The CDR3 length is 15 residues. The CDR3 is CASSYPGTGGSEAFF. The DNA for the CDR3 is TGTGCCAGCAGTTATCCCGGGACAGGGGGCTCTGAAGCTTTCTTT.

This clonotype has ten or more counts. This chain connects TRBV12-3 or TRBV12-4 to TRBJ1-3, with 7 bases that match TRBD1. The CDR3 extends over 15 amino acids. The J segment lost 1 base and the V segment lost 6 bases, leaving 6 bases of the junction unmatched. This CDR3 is CASSRQGFSGNTIYF. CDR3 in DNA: TGTGCCAGCAGCAGACAGGGTTTTTCTGGAAACACCATATATTTT.

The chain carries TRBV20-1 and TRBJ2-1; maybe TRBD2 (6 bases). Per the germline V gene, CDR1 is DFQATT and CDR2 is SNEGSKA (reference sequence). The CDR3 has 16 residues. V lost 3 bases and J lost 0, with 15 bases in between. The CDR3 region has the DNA TGCAGTGCTAGTAGGCTAGCGTGGAGCTCCTACAATGAGCAGTTCTTC. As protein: CSASRLAWSSYNEQFF.

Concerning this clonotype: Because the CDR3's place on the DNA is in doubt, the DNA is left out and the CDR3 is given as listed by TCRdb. CDR3 amino acids: CASSKNPETGSCFF. The V call is TRBV21-1, the J call TRBJ2-2; TRBD1 is the table's D call and was not checked against the DNA. TRBV21-1 is annotated as a pseudogene. Both ends counted, the CDR3 spans 14 residues.

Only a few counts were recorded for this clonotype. CDR3 nucleotides: TGTGCCAGCCAGGGACTAGCGGGAGGTCACGGGGAGCTGTTTTTT. Translating gives CASQGLAGGHGELFF. The chain carries TRBV2 and TRBJ2-2; 15 bases align to TRBD2. Germline lookup yields CDR1 SNHLY and CDR2 FYNNEI. Trimming removed 8 bases from V and 7 bases from J; junction bases left unmatched: 5. The CDR3 covers 15 residues. The full variable domain, with the rest looked up from reference TRBV2 and TRBJ2-2, is EPEVTQTPSHQVTQMGQEVILRCVPISNHLYFYWYRQILGQKVEFLVSFYNNEISEKSEIFDDQFSVERPDGSNFTLKIRSTKLEDSAMYFCASQGLAGGHGELFFGEGSRLTVL.

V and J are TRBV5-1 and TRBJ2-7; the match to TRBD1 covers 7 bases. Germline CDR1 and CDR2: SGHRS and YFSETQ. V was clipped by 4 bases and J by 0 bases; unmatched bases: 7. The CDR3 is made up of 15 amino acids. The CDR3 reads CASSLRQGSSYEQYF. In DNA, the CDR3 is TGCGCCAGCAGCCTACGACAGGGAAGCTCCTACGAGCAGTACTTC.

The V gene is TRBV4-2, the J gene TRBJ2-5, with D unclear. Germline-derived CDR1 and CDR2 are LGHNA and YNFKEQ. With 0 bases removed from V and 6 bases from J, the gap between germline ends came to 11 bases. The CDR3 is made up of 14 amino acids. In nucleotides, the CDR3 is TGTGCCAGCAGCCAAGAACCTGGTCTAAAGACCCAGTACTTC. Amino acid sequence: CASSQEPGLKTQYF.

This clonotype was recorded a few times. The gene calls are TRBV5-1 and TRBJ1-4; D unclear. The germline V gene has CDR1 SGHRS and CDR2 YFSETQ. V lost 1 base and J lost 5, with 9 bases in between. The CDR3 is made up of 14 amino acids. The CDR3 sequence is CASSLSHANEKLFF. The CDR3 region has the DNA TGCGCCAGCAGCTTGTCTCATGCGAATGAAAAACTGTTTTTT.

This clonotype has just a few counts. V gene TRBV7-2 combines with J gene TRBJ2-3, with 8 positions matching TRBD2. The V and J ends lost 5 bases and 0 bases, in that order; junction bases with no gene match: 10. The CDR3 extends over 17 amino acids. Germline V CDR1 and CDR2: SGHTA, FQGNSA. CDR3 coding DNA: TGTGCCAGCAGCGGAAGGGGGGCTAGCGGGAGCACAGATACGCAGTATTTT. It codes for CASSGRGASGSTDTQYF.

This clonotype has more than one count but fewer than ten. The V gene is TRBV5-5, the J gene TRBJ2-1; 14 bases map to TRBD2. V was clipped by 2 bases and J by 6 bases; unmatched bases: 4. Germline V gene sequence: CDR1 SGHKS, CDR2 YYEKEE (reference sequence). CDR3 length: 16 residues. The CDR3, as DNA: TGTGCCAGCAGCTTAGGGACTAGCGGGAGTAGCAATGAGCAGTTCTTC. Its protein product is CASSLGTSGSSNEQFF.

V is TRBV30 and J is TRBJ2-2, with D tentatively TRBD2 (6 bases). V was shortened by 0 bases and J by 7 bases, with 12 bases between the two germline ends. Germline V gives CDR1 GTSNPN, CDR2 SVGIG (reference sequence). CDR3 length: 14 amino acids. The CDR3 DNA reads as TGTGCCTGGAGTGTAGGCGGGATCGGCGGGGAGCTGTTTTTT. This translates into CAWSVGGIGGELFF. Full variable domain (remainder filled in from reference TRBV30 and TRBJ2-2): SQTIHQWPATLVQPVGSPLSLECTVEGTSNPNLYWYRQAAGRGLQLLFYSVGIGQISSEVPQNLSASRPQDRQFILSSKKLLLSDSGFYLCAWSVGGIGGELFFGEGSRLTVL.

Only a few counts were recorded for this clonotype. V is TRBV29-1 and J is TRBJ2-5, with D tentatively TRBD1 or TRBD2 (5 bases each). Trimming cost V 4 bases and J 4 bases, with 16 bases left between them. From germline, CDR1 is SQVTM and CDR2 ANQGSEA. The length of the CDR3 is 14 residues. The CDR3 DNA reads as TGCAGCGTTGGGGATCTGGGGGTGGCAGAGACCCAGTACTTC. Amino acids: CSVGDLGVAETQYF.

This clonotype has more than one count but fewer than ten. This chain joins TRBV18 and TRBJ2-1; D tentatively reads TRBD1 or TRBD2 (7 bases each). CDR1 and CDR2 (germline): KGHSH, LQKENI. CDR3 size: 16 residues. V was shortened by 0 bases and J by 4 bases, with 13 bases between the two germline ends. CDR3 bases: TGTGCCAGCTCACCACCGATCAGGGGGGGTTACAATGAGCAGTTCTTC. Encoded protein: CASSPPIRGGYNEQFF.

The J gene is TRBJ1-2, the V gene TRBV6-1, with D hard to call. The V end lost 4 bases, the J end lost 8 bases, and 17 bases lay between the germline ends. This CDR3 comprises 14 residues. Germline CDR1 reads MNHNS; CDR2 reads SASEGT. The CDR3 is CASSATPGGPGYTF. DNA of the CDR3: TGTGCCAGCAGTGCGACCCCCGGTGGGCCGGGCTACACCTTC.